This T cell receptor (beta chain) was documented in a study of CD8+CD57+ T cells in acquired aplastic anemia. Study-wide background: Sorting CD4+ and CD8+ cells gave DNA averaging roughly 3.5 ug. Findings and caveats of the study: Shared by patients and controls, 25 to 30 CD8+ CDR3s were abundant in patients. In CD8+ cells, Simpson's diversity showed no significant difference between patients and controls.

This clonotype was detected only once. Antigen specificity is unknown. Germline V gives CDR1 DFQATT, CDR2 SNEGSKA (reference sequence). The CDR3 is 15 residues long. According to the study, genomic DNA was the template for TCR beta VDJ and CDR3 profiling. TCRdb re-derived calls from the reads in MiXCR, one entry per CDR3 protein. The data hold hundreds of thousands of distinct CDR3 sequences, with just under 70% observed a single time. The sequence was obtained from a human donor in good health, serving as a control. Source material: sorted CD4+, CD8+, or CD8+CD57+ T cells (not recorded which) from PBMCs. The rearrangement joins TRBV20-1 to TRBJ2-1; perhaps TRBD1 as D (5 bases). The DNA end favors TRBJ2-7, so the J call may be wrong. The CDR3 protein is CSASYRTKDVYEQYF. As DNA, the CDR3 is TGCAGTGCTAGTTACAGGACAAAGGACGTCTACGAGCAGTACTTC.